The TCR beta chain described here comes from a study of patients and donors after allogeneic stem cell transplantation. TCRdb re-analysed the RT-PCR reads in MiXCR, keeping a single row per CDR3 protein. Of roughly 940,000 distinct CDR3 sequences detected, roughly 17% appear once; the ten largest clones hold 6%. The CDR3 sequence is 15 residues long. V was shortened by 4 bases and J by 1 base, with 14 bases between the two germline ends. Germline CDR1 SGHTS, CDR2 YDEGEE. The rearrangement uses TRBV5-8 and TRBJ1-1; D possibly corresponds to TRBD1 (5 bases). The source is a human donor who was either an allogeneic HSCT recipient or a stem cell or donor lymphocyte infusion donor (not recorded which). It is not recorded whose cells these are; they may come from a transplant donor. What was sequenced was blood, either unsorted or a sorted T cell fraction (not recorded which). This CDR3 reads CASSRRTGGNTEAFF. In DNA form, the CDR3 reads TGTGCCAGCAGCCGAAGGACGGGGGGGAACACTGAAGCTTTCTTT.